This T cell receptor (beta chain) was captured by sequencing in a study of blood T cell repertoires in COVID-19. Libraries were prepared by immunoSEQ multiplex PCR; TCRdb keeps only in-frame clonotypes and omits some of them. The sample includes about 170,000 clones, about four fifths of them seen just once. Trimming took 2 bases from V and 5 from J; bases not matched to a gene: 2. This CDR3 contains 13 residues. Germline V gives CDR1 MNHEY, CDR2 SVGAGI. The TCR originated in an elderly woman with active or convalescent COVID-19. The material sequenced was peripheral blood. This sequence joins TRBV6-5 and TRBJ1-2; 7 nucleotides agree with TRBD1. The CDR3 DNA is TGTGCCAGCAGTTACGCCAGGGGGTATGGCTACACCTTC. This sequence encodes CASSYARGYGYTF.